This TCR beta chain was sequenced in a study of lymphopenia after photon versus proton radiotherapy. General study results and limits: Relative stability marked proton patients; photon patients lost diversity and naive cells. Oligoclonal CD8+ Temra expansion after nadir drove photon patients' diversity drop.

Details on this clone: Its antigen is still unknown.

Sequenced by immunoSEQ multiplex PCR; TCRdb stores in-frame clones only, minus some. The top ten hold roughly 4.7% of the sample, which has 150,000 to 200,000 clones, roughly nine tenths seen once. Sequencing used peripheral blood, obtained from a patient treated with photon-based radiotherapy. The TCR originated in a man in his forties or fifties with gastric cancer.

The CDR3 DNA reads as TGTGCCAGCAGCCCTACGGGGGGGATGAACACCGGGGAGCTGTTTTTT. This translates into CASSPTGGMNTGELFF. The chain couples TRBV7-2 to TRBJ2-2; 8 bases map to TRBD2. With 5 bases clipped from V and 1 base from J, the junction kept 6 bases outside the gene matches. This CDR3 comprises 16 residues. Germline CDR1 reads SGHTA; CDR2 reads FQGNSA.